This T cell receptor beta chain was obtained from a study of blood T cell repertoires in COVID-19. The wider study: In each case, the material was cDNA or gDNA derived from T cells, B-cell-depleted T cells, or PBMCs.

V was trimmed by 6 bases and J by 4 bases, leaving 16 bases between them. The CDR3 consists of 15 residues. Germline CDR1 and CDR2: LNHDA and SQIVND (reference sequence). Per the original data handling: Estimation of nucleated cell counts relied on the amplification of reference gene primers. Sequencing was performed with immunoSEQ multiplex PCR; in TCRdb, only in-frame clones are kept and a portion is missing. V and J calls and clone size are given by that table; D and trimming were obtained from the DNA. The table includes 100,000 to 150,000 clones, 81% detected once. Enrolment of Seattle patients took place during active infection, and they were followed longitudinally.

This TCR was recovered from a man in his thirties or forties with COVID-19, enrolled during active disease. This chain links TRBV19 with TRBJ1-3; D is undetermined. Sequencing was carried out using peripheral blood. The chain's CDR3 is CASRRDGSRGNTIYF. The DNA of the CDR3 is TGTGCCAGTAGACGAGACGGTTCGAGGGGAAACACCATATATTTT.